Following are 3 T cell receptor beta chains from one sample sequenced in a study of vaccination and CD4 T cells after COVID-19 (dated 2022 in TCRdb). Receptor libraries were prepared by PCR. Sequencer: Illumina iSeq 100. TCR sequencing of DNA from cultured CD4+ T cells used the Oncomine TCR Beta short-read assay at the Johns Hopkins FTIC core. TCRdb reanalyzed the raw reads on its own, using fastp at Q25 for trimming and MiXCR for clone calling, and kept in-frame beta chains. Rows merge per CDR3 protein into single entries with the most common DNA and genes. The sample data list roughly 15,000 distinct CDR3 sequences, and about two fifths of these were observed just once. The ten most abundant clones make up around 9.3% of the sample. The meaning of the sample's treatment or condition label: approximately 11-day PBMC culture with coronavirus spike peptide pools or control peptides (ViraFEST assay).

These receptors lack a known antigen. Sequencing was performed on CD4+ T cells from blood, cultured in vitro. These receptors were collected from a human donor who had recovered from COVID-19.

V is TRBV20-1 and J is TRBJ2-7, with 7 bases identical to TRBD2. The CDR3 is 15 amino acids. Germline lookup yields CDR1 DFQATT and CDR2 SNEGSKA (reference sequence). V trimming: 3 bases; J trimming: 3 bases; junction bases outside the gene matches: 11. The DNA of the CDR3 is TGCAGTGCTAGCGGGAGGATGGGACCGAGCTACGAGCAGTACTTC. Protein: CSASGRMGPSYEQYF.

The CDR3 spells CASRRTGGYEQYF. The DNA of the CDR3 is TGTGCCAGCAGACGGACAGGGGGCTACGAGCAGTACTTC. This chain connects TRBV27 to TRBJ2-7; 10 positions match TRBD1. The germline gives CDR1 MNHEY, CDR2 SMNVEV (reference sequence). The CDR3 has 13 amino acids. After removal of 6 bases from V and 3 bases from J, the junction contained 2 bases not matched to a gene.

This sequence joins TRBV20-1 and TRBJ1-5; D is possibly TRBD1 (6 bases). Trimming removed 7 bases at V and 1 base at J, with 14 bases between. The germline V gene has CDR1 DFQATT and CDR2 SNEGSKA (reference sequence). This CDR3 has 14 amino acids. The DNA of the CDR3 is TGCAGTGGTTTGACAGGAGTCAGCAATCAGCCCCAGCATTTT. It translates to CSGLTGVSNQPQHF.